This TCR beta chain was recovered during a study of HIV-infected patients and healthy controls. Using its own MiXCR run on the 5' RACE reads, TCRdb lists one record per CDR3 protein. This table holds around 18,000 distinct CDR3 sequences, about 17% found once. V was pared by 0 bases and J by 4 bases, with 9 bases between. The V gene's germline CDR1 is GTSNPN and CDR2 SVGIG (reference sequence). This CDR3 spans 13 amino acids. Sequencing was done on a sample of CD8+ T cells from blood. The rearrangement uses TRBV30 and TRBJ1-1; D perhaps matches TRBD1 (5 bases). The TCR was taken from a human donor in good health. Here the CDR3 reads CAWSVGGGTEAFF. CDR3 nucleotide sequence: TGTGCCTGGAGTGTTGGGGGGGGCACTGAAGCTTTCTTT. The entire variable domain, with the rest obtained from reference TRBV30 and TRBJ1-1, is as follows: SQTIHQWPATLVQPVGSPLSLECTVEGTSNPNLYWYRQAAGRGLQLLFYSVGIGQISSEVPQNLSASRPQDRQFILSSKKLLLSDSGFYLCAWSVGGGTEAFFGQGTRLTVV.